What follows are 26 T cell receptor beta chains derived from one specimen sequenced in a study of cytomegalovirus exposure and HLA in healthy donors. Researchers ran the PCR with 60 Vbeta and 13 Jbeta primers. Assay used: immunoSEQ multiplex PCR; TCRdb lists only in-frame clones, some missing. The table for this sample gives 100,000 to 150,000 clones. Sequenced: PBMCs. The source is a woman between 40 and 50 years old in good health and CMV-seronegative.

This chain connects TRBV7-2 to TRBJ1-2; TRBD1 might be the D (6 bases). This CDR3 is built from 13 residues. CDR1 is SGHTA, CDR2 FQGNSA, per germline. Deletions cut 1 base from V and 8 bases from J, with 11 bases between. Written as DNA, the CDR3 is TGTGCCAGCAGCTTAGAAACAGGGTCCGGCTACACCTTC. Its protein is CASSLETGSGYTF. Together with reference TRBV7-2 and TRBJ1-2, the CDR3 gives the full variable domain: GAGVSQSPSNKVTEKGKDVELRCDPISGHTALYWYRQSLGQGLEFLIYFQGNSAPDKSGLPSDRFSAERTGGSVSTLTIQRTQQEDSAVYLCASSLETGSGYTFGSGTRLTVV.

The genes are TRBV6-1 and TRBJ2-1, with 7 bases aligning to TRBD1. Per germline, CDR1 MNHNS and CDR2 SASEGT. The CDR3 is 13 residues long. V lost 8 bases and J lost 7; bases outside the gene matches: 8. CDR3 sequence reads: CASARQGVNEQFF. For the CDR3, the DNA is TGTGCCAGCGCCCGACAGGGTGTGAATGAGCAGTTCTTC.

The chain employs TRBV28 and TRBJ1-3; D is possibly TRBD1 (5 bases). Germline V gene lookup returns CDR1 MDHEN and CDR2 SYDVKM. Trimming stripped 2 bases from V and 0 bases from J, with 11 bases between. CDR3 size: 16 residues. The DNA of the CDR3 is TGTGCCAGCAGTTTAGTCCACAGGTCCTCTGGAAACACCATATATTTT. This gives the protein CASSLVHRSSGNTIYF.

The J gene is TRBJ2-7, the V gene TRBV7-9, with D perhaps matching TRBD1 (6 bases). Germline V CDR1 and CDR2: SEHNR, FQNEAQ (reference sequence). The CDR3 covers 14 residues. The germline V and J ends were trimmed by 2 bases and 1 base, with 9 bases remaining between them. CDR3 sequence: CASSLQQGSYEQYF. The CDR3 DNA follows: TGTGCCAGCAGCTTACAACAGGGTTCCTACGAGCAGTACTTC.

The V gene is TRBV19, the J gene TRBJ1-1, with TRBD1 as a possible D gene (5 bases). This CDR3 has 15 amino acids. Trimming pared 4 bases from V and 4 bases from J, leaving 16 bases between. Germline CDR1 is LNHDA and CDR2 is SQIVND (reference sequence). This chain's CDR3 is CASSKQNLRGTEAFF. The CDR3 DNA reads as TGTGCCAGTAGTAAGCAGAACTTAAGGGGCACTGAAGCTTTCTTT.

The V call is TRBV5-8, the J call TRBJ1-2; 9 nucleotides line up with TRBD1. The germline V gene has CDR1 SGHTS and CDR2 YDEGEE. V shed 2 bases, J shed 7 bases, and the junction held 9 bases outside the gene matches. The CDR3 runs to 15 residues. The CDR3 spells CASSFRDRVTSGYTF. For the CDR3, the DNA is TGTGCCAGCAGCTTCCGGGACAGGGTTACCAGTGGCTACACCTTC. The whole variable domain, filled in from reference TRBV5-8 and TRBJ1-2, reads EAGVTQSPTHLIKTRGQQATLRCSPISGHTSVYWYQQALGLGLQFLLWYDEGEERNRGNFPPRFSGRQFPNYSSELNVNALELEDSALYLCASSFRDRVTSGYTFGSGTRLTVV.

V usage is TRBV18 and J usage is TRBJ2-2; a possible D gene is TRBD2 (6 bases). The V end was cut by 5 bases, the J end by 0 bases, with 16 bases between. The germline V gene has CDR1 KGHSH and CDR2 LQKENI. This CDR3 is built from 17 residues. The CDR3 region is CASSLKWGDANTGELFF. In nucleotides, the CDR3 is TGTGCCAGCTCATTAAAATGGGGGGACGCGAACACCGGGGAGCTGTTTTTT.

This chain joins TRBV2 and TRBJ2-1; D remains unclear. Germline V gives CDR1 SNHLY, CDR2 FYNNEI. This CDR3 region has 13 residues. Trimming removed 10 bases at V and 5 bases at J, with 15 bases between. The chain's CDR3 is CATIGAPHNEQFF. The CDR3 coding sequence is TGTGCCACTATCGGAGCCCCCCACAATGAGCAGTTCTTC.

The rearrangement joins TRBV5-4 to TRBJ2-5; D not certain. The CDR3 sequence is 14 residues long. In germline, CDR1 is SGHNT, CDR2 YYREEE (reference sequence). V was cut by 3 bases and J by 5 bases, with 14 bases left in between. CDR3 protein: CASSSSGADETQYF. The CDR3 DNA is TGTGCCAGCAGCTCATCCGGAGCAGACGAGACCCAGTACTTC.

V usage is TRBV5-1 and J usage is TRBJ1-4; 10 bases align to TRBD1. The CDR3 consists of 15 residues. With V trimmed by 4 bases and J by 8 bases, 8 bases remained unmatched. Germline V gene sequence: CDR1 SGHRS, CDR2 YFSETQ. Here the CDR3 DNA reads TGCGCCAGCAGCGGGGGGGACAGGGGCTACGAAAAACTGTTTTTT. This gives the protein CASSGGDRGYEKLFF.

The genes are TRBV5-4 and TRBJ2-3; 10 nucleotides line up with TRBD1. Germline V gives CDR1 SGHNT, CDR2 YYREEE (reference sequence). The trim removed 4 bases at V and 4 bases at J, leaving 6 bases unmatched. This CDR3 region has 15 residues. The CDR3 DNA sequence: TGTGCCAGCAGCGACGCGGGACAGGGGTCAGATACGCAGTATTTT. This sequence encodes CASSDAGQGSDTQYF. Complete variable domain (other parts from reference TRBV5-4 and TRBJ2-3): ETGVTQSPTHLIKTRGQQVTLRCSSQSGHNTVSWYQQALGQGPQFIFQYYREEENGRGNFPPRFSGLQFPNYSSELNVNALELDDSALYLCASSDAGQGSDTQYFGPGTRLTVL.

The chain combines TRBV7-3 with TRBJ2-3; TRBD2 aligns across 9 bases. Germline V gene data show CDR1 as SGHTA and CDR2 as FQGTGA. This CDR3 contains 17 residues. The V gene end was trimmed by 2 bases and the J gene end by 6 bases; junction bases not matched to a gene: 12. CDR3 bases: TGTGCCAGCAGCTTATCGGTCGGGCGGGGGGGCCGGGATACGCAGTATTTT. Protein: CASSLSVGRGGRDTQYF.

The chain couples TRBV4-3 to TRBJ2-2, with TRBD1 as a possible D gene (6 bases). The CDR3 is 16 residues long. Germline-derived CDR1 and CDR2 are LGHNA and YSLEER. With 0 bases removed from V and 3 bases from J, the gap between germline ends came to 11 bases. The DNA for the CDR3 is TGCGCCAGCAGCCAAGATGGGGGCTACGACACCGGGGAGCTGTTTTTT. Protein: CASSQDGGYDTGELFF.

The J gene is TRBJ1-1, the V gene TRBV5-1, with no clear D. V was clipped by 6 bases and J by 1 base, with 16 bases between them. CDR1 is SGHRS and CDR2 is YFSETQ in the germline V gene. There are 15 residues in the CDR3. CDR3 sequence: CASTPGGVGNTEAFF. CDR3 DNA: TGCGCCAGCACCCCTGGCGGGGTTGGGAACACTGAAGCTTTCTTT.

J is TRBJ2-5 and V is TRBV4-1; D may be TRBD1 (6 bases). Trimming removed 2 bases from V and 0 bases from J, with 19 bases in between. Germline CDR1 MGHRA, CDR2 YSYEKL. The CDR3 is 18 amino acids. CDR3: CASSQWPPGAKYQETQYF. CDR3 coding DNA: TGCGCCAGCAGCCAATGGCCCCCAGGGGCAAAGTACCAAGAGACCCAGTACTTC.

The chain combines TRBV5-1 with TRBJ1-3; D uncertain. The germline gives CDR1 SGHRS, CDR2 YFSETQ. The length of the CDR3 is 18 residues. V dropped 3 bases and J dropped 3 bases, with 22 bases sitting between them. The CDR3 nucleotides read TGCGCCAGCAGCTCCGGCGGGGAGGGCTCGAACGATGGAAACACCATATATTTT. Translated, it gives CASSSGGEGSNDGNTIYF. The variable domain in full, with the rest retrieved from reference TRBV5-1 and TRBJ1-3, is KAGVTQTPRYLIKTRGQQVTLSCSPISGHRSVSWYQQTPGQGLQFLFEYFSETQRNKGNFPGRFSGRQFSNSRSEMNVSTLELGDSALYLCASSSGGEGSNDGNTIYFGEGSWLTVV.

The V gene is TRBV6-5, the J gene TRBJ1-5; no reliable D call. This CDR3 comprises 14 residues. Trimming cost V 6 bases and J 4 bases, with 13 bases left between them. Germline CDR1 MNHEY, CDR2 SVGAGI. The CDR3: CASSRRTGNQPQHF. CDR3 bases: TGTGCCAGCAGCCGTAGGACGGGGAATCAGCCCCAGCATTTT.

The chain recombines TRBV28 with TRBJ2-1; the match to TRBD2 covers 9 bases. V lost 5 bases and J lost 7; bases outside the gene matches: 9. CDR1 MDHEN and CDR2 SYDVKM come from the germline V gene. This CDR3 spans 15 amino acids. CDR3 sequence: CASSLGGGGENEQFF. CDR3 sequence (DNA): TGTGCCAGCAGTCTAGGGGGCGGGGGGGAAAATGAGCAGTTCTTC. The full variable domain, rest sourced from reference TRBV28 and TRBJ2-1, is DVKVTQSSRYLVKRTGEKVFLECVQDMDHENMFWYRQDPGLGLRLIYFSYDVKMKEKGDIPEGYSVSREKKERFSLILESASTNQTSMYLCASSLGGGGENEQFFGPGTRLTVL.

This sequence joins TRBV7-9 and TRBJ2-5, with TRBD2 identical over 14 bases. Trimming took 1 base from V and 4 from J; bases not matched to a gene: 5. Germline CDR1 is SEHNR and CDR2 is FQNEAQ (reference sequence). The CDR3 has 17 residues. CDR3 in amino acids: CASSLDGTSGGRETQYF. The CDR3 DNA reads TGTGCCAGCAGCTTAGACGGGACTAGCGGGGGCCGAGAGACCCAGTACTTC.

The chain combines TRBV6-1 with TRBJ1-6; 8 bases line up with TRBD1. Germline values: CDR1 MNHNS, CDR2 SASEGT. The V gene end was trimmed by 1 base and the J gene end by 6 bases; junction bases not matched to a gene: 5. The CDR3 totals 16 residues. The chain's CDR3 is CASSEDDGQGNSPLHF. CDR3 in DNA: TGTGCCAGCAGTGAAGACGACGGACAGGGTAATTCACCCCTCCACTTT.

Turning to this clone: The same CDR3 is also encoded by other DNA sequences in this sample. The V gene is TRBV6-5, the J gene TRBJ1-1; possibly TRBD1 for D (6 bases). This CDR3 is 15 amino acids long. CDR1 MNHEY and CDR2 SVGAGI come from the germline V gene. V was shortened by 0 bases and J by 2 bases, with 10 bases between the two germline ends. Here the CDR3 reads CASSYSDSLNTEAFF. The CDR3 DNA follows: TGTGCCAGCAGTTACTCGGACAGTCTAAACACTGAAGCTTTCTTT.

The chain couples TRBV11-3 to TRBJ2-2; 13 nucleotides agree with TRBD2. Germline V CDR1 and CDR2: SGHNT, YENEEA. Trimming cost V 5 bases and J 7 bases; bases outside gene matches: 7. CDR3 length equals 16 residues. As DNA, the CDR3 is TGTGCCAGCAGCCTAACTAGCGGGGGGGCCTTCGGGGAGCTGTTTTTT. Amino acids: CASSLTSGGAFGELFF.

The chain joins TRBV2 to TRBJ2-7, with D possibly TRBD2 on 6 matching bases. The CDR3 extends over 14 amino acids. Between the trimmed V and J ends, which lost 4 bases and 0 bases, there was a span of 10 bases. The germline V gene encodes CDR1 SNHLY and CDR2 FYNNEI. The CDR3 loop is CASSAGLNSYEQYF. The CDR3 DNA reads TGTGCCAGCAGTGCGGGACTGAACTCCTACGAGCAGTACTTC.

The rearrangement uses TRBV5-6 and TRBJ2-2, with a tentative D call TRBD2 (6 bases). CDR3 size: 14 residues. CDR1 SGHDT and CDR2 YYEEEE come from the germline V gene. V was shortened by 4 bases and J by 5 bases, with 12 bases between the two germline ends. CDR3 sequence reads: CASSLGGRTGELFF. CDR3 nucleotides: TGTGCCAGCAGCCTTGGAGGGAGGACCGGGGAGCTGTTTTTT.

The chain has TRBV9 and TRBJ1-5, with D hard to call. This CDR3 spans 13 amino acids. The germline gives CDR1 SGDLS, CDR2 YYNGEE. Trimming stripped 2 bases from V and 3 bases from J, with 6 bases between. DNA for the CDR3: TGTGCCAGCAGCGTTCGAGACAATCAGCCCCAGCATTTT. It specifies CASSVRDNQPQHF.

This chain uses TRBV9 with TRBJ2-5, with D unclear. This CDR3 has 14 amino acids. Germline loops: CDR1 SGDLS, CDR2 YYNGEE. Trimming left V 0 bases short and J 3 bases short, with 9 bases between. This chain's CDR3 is CASSVDVREETQYF. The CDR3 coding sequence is TGTGCCAGCAGCGTAGACGTTAGAGAAGAGACCCAGTACTTC.